The clone carrying this T cell receptor (beta chain) has ten or more counts. TCRdb fed the RACE reads into MiXCR, producing one record per CDR3 protein. The repertoire includes around 380,000 distinct CDR3 sequences, 4% to 5.5% of them detected once, and over 2% sits in the top ten. Regarding time point: patch test 1, 2 weeks after DPC sensitization. Treatment denoted: therapeutic diphenylcyclopropenone sensitization with weekly scalp DPC. Those who donated were patients with alopecia, 18 to 70 years of age, and suitable for DPC. The data are from a study of human T cells and chemical hapten exposure. With 2 bases removed from V and 2 bases from J, the gap between germline ends came to 8 bases. CDR1 is SGDLS, CDR2 YYNGEE, per germline. CDR3 length: 14 amino acids.

V usage is TRBV9 and J usage is TRBJ2-1; D gene uncertain. The sample in question was whole blood, obtained in connection with sensitization to the hapten diphenylcyclopropenone (DPC). This sequence originates from a woman aged 45-59 years with alopecia areata. Some clones in this sample may be carry-over from other donors' samples. CDR3 region: CASSVEVTYNEQFF. CDR3 bases: TGTGCCAGCAGCGTGGAAGTTACCTACAATGAGCAGTTCTTC.